The rows below give T cell receptor beta chains drawn from one sample of a study of T cells in Graves' hyperthyroidism and ophthalmopathy. TCRdb reprocessed the multiplex PCR reads with MiXCR, giving one entry per CDR3 protein. Of approximately 400,000 distinct CDR3 sequences listed, roughly 20% are singletons. The specimen was blood. These receptors were collected from a young man with Graves' ophthalmopathy. Each CDR3 is given with its conserved first and last residue. A D gene is named only where the DNA matches it firmly. Rows may omit the clone size; those that give it use once, few, many or a size class.

d_call	v_call	j_call	clone_size	cdr3_nt	cdr3_aa
NA	TRBV6-1	TRBJ1-1	NA	TGTGCCAGCAGTTATTCCGGGACGAAAGCTTTCTTT	CASSYSGTKAFF
TRBD1	TRBV29-1	TRBJ2-7	few	TGCAGCGTGCTGGTGCCAGGGGGCTACGAGCAGTACTTC	CSVLVPGGYEQYF
NA	TRBV9	TRBJ2-1	many	TGTGCCAGCAGCGTAGAAGGGGGCGGGAAGAATGAGCAGTTCTTC	CASSVEGGGKNEQFF
TRBD1	TRBV7-2	TRBJ2-7	many	TGTGCCAGCAGCCCGGCGTCGGGACAGGGATCCTACGAGCAGTACTTC	CASSPASGQGSYEQYF
TRBD2	TRBV20-1	TRBJ2-1	NA	TGCAGTGCTAGAGGGGGTGGACTAGCGGGGGCAGACAATGAGCAGTTCTTC	CSARGGGLAGADNEQFF
NA	TRBV5-6	TRBJ2-1	NA	TGTGCCAGCAGCGCTGGATGGAGGACGGTCGGAACGTCCTACAATGAGCAGTTCTTC	CASSAGWRTVGTSYNEQFF
NA	TRBV10-1	TRBJ2-2	few	TGCGCCAGCAGTGAGGCATCCGGGGAGCTGTTTTTT	CASSEASGELFF
NA	TRBV9	TRBJ1-1	few	TGTGCCAGCAGCGTAGACCCCGGGGAGGGTGGCACTGAAGCTTTCTTT	CASSVDPGEGGTEAFF
NA	TRBV28	TRBJ2-5	many	TGTGCCAGCAGTTCGGCAGATTACCAAGAGACCCAGTACTTC	CASSSADYQETQYF
NA	TRBV20-1	TRBJ1-1	many	TGCAGTGCTAGATCGAGCCTCGCCGGGGGGATGAACACTGAAGCTTTCTTT	CSARSSLAGGMNTEAFF
NA	TRBV9	TRBJ2-7	few	TGTGCCAGCAGCGTAGATGGCGGACGGTTCGGAGAGCAGTACTTC	CASSVDGGRFGEQYF
TRBD2	TRBV9	TRBJ2-3	NA	TGTGCCAGCAGCGCAACTAGCGGGGGGAGGCTTAATACGCAGTATTTT	CASSATSGGRLNTQYF
NA	TRBV20-1	TRBJ1-6	many	TGCAGTGCTCCCCCTGGAGGGAATGCCCTCATAACCTATTCACCCCTCCACTTT	CSAPPGGNALITYSPLHF
TRBD2	TRBV11-2	TRBJ2-1	many	TGTGCCAGCAGCTTAGCCCCAGCGGGGGGGCCTAATGAGCAGTTCTTC	CASSLAPAGGPNEQFF
TRBD1	TRBV7-2	TRBJ1-1	many	TGTGCCAGCAGCTGGGGACAGACTGAAGCTTTCTTT	CASSWGQTEAFF
TRBD2	TRBV5-1	TRBJ2-1	NA	TGCGCCAGCAGCTTGGAGGTAGCGGGGACGAATGAGCAGTTCTTC	CASSLEVAGTNEQFF
NA	TRBV20-1	TRBJ1-3	many	TGCAGTGCTAGACCCATAGGGACTTTCGCCGACACCATATATTTT	CSARPIGTFADTIYF
TRBD2	TRBV6-1	TRBJ2-7	few	TGTGCCAGCAGTGGGACTAGCGGTTCCTACGAGCAGTACTTC	CASSGTSGSYEQYF
NA	TRBV7-9	TRBJ2-4	NA	TGTGCCAGCAGCTTGTCCGTGGCCAAAAACATTCAGTACTTC	CASSLSVAKNIQYF
NA	TRBV9	TRBJ2-7	NA	TGTGCCAGCAGCCCGGGGGACTCCCACGAGCAGTACTTC	CASSPGDSHEQYF
TRBD1	TRBV24-1	TRBJ1-2	few	TGTGCCACCAGTGACGCAGGGGGGGGTAACTATGGCTACACCTTC	CATSDAGGGNYGYTF
TRBD2	TRBV7-3	TRBJ2-1	many	TGTGCCAGCAGTCCGGGACTAGCGGGGGCCGAGGAGCAGTTCTTC	CASSPGLAGAEEQFF
NA	TRBV6-2/TRBV6-3	TRBJ1-1	once	TGTGCCAGCAAAATACTACATGGACAACCTGAAGCTTTCTTT	CASKILHGQPEAFF
NA	TRBV7-9	TRBJ1-6	few	TGTGCCAGCAGCACCGGACAGTTTGAGTCACCCCTCCACTTT	CASSTGQFESPLHF
NA	TRBV7-2	TRBJ1-5	NA	TGTGCCAGCAGCCTTGACCATAACAATCAGCCCCAGCATTTT	CASSLDHNNQPQHF
TRBD1	TRBV11-2	TRBJ2-7	many	TGTGCCAGCAGCTCTCGACAGGGGGCGGCCGAGCAGTACTTC	CASSSRQGAAEQYF
TRBD2	TRBV11-1	TRBJ2-3	many	TGTGCCAGCAGCGAAATAGCGGGGGGGCAAGCAGATACGCAGTATTTT	CASSEIAGGQADTQYF
NA	TRBV6-1	TRBJ1-2	few	TGTGCCAGCAGTGAAGTTGGAACATTAGCTAACTATGGCTACACCTTC	CASSEVGTLANYGYTF
TRBD1	TRBV12-3/TRBV12-4	TRBJ2-7	NA	TGTGCCAGCAGTTTAGAGGGGACAGGGGGCGCTGCGGACGAGCAGTACTTC	CASSLEGTGGAADEQYF
NA	TRBV7-8	TRBJ1-3	few	TGTGCCAGCAGCTTAAGGCGGATGGGCGGAAACACCATATATTTT	CASSLRRMGGNTIYF
TRBD1	TRBV11-2	TRBJ1-1	many	TGTGCCAGCAGCTCGACAGGGGTTCCTGAAGCTTTCTTT	CASSSTGVPEAFF
NA	TRBV6-1	TRBJ2-7	many	TGTGCCAGCAGTGAAGCAGGCAGTTCCTACGAGCAGTACTTC	CASSEAGSSYEQYF
NA	TRBV6-2/TRBV6-3	TRBJ1-5	NA	TGTGCCAGCAGTGACCGGGGGATGAGCAATCAGCCCCGGCATTTT	CASSDRGMSNQPRHF
TRBD1	TRBV28	TRBJ1-1	many	TGTGCCAGCAGTCCGGGGACAGGGTACACTGAAGCTTTCTTT	CASSPGTGYTEAFF
NA	TRBV5-6	TRBJ1-1	many	TGTGCCAGCGGCGACCTGACCCAGAACACTGAAGCTTTCTTT	CASGDLTQNTEAFF
TRBD1	TRBV2	TRBJ2-7	many	TGTGCCAGCAGTGGCCCCTCGACAGGGGGTGCATACGAGCAGTACTTC	CASSGPSTGGAYEQYF
TRBD1	TRBV9	TRBJ1-2	NA	TGTGCCAGCAGCGTAGAGGACAGGGTCGGGTATGGCTACACCTTC	CASSVEDRVGYGYTF
NA	TRBV5-8	TRBJ1-6	NA	TGTGCCAGCAGCTTGGTGTGGGCACGGATTGATTCACCCCTCCACTTT	CASSLVWARIDSPLHF
NA	TRBV10-3	TRBJ2-5	NA	TGTGCCATCAGTGAGGGGGGGTATGGAGAGACCCAGTACTTC	CAISEGGYGETQYF
NA	TRBV4-1	TRBJ1-2	NA	TGCGCCAGCAGCCAAGATGGGGGCCACAACTATGGCTACACCTTC	CASSQDGGHNYGYTF
TRBD2	TRBV5-1	TRBJ2-1	many	TGCGCCAGCAGCTTGGTCCCCGGACTAGTCGTCTCCTACAATGAGCAGTTCTTC	CASSLVPGLVVSYNEQFF
TRBD1	TRBV7-8	TRBJ1-2	many	TGTGCCAGCAGCTTAAGGGACAGCTCCTATGGCTACACCTTC	CASSLRDSSYGYTF
NA	TRBV5-4	TRBJ1-5	many	TGTGCCAGCAGTCTTGACAGGCAAAATCAGCCCCAGCATTTT	CASSLDRQNQPQHF
NA	TRBV11-2	TRBJ1-1	many	TGTGCCAGCAGCCCGGGACACGTGAACACTGAAGCTTTCTTT	CASSPGHVNTEAFF
NA	TRBV20-1	TRBJ2-5	many	TGCAGTGCATGGCGGGATCAAGAGACCCAGTACTTC	CSAWRDQETQYF
NA	TRBV11-2	TRBJ1-1	many	TGTGCCAGCAGCCTCTTGGGGGCTGAAGCTTTCTTT	CASSLLGAEAFF
NA	TRBV5-1	TRBJ1-1	many	TGCGCCAGCAGCTTGGCAGGGTCGCGAACGGGCACTGAAGCTTTCTTT	CASSLAGSRTGTEAFF
NA	TRBV5-1	TRBJ1-1	NA	TGCGCCAGCAGAATGCGACGGTACCGCGTAGAGTTTATATTGGGGAACACTGAAGCTTTCTTT	CASRMRRYRVEFILGNTEAFF
TRBD1	TRBV27	TRBJ1-1	many	TGTGCCAGCAGTTCCGGACAGGACCTCGTCCAAGCTTTCTTT	CASSSGQDLVQAFF
NA	TRBV11-2	TRBJ2-1	many	TGTGCCAGCAGCTTAGTGGTCCTCAATGAGCAGTTCTTC	CASSLVVLNEQFF
NA	TRBV6-1	TRBJ2-1	few	TGTGCCAGCAGTTGGGCGACTATACAGTTCTTC	CASSWATIQFF
TRBD1	TRBV7-9	TRBJ2-7	many	TGTGCCAGCAGCCAGGACCGGGACAGGCAGTACTTC	CASSQDRDRQYF
TRBD1	TRBV6-1	TRBJ2-1	few	TGTGCCAGCAAACGGACAGGGGTCTACAATGAGCAGTTCTTC	CASKRTGVYNEQFF
TRBD1	TRBV6-1	TRBJ2-7	many	TGTGCCAGCAGTTTCGGACAGGGCTTCGCCTACGAGCAGTACTTC	CASSFGQGFAYEQYF
TRBD1	TRBV5-5	TRBJ2-5	NA	TGTGCCAGCAGCTTGGGGGACAGGGGGCCCCTACAAGAGACCCAGTACTTC	CASSLGDRGPLQETQYF
NA	TRBV5-6	TRBJ1-2	many	TGTGCCAGCAGGGGCAGGGGAGGCGACTATGGCTACACCTTC	CASRGRGGDYGYTF
NA	TRBV11-1	TRBJ2-7	few	TGTGCCAGCAGCTTAGTGAACGAGCAGTACTTC	CASSLVNEQYF
NA	TRBV12-5	TRBJ1-2	few	TGTGCTAGTGGTTTGGTAATTCGACCTTCAGGGGACTCTAATGGCTACACCTTC	CASGLVIRPSGDSNGYTF